This entry features one T cell receptor beta chain sequence. Its antigen is currently not known. Per-base quality was not reported, and no clone a single base away is much larger than it. The record originates from a study of cytomegalovirus exposure and HLA in healthy donors (dated by TCRdb to 2016 to 2017). About the study as a whole: The 666 repertoires of the first cohort and the 110 or so validation repertoires were produced on the same platform, according to a later analysis. The study aimed to test whether cataloging public T cell receptors could reveal signatures of past pathogen exposure. In addition to the first cohort of 666 subjects, a separate validation cohort of 130 or so different subjects was used. The study combined high-throughput TCR immunosequencing, statistical association of individual TCRs with disease status, and machine learning to predict cytomegalovirus infection status.

The library was made by the immunoSEQ multiplex PCR assay. The study's processing was this. A statistical classification framework was built for diagnosing cytomegalovirus status from the catalog of TCR beta chain sequences. TCRdb holds this immuneACCESS table with in-frame rearrangements only. Some clones are missing; in checked studies, unresolved V genes explain under half, and the rest has no known cause. The DNA was the basis for D and trimming; V, J and clone size are from that table. Recorded for this sample are fewer than 250,000 clones; approximately 90% of them occurred a single time. The biggest ten clones account for less than 3% of the sample. Study-level results and caveats: All 120 or so repertoires were used to score co-occurrence in the validation cohort in a later analysis, because that analysis had no HLA typing for the cohort. The authors suggested that the approach could potentially be generalized to other disease states and immunological phenotypes. The study listed approximately 150 TCR beta chains as associated with cytomegalovirus. Of the cluster scores, about 94% were above 0 in a later analysis, which found that TCRs clustered in the first cohort also tended to co-occur in the 120 validation repertoires. In vitro tests confirmed that three of the cytomegalovirus-associated TCR beta chains recognize cytomegalovirus antigens. Cytomegalovirus status was reported to be diagnosed by the classifier with high specificity and sensitivity in both the original and validation cohorts. Most TCR sequences were observed very rarely across donors, whereas some public TCRs were present in many individuals.

The donors belonged to the validation cohort of around 130 subjects, which was separate from the roughly 670-subject first cohort. Measured from the cysteine to the phenylalanine, the CDR3 is 11 residues long. This entry keeps only the CDR3 DNA: 33 bases, framed from base 1. CDR1 and CDR2 are drawn from the germline V gene: LGHNA, YSLEER. V and J lose 8 bases and 10 bases, and a span of 12 bases separates them. This sequence was found in a man aged 18 to 29 in good health and CMV-seronegative. Sequences were obtained from PBMCs. The chain links TRBV4-3 with TRBJ2-1, with no confidently assigned D gene. The nucleotide sequence reads as follows: TGCGCCAGCGGTTGGGCTGGGGAGCAGTTCTTC. Translated, this is CASGWAGEQFF.